This T cell receptor (beta chain) was identified during a study of response to subunit inactivated influenza vaccine. Study-level results: The authors proposed limited new T cell recruitment per seasonal influenza vaccination.

In TCRdb, the RT-PCR reads were re-called with MiXCR into one record per CDR3 protein. Of roughly 710,000 distinct CDR3 sequences in the sample, less than 15% were seen once. A note on this clonotype: Antigen unknown.

The length of the CDR3 is 19 residues. Germline CDR1 and CDR2: SGDLS and YYNGEE. Unmatched junction bases numbered 15, after V lost 2 bases and J lost 7 bases. The chain combines TRBV9 with TRBJ2-1; 13 nucleotides align to TRBD2. This receptor was identified in a man aged 50-59 years who received an inactivated influenza vaccine. Sequences were derived from PBMCs from blood, sampled around two weeks before vaccination. The CDR3: CASSVHKGRTSGRLNEQFF. CDR3 in DNA: TGTGCCAGCAGCGTCCACAAGGGGAGGACTAGCGGGAGATTGAATGAGCAGTTCTTC.